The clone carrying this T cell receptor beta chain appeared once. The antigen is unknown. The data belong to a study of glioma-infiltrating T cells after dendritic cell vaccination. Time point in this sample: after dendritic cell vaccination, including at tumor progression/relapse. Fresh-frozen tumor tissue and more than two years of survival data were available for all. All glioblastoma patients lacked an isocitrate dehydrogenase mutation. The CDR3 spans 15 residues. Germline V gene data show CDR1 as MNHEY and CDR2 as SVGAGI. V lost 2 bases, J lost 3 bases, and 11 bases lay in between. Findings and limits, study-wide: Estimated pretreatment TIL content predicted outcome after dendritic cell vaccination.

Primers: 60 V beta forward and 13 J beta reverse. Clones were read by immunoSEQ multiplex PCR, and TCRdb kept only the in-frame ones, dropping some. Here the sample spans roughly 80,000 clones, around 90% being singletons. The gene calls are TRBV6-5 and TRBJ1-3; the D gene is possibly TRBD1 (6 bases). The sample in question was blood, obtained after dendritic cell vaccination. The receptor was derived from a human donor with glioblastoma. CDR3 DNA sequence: TGTGCCAGCAGTTACCAACAGGGAATTGGAAACACCATATATTTT. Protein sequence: CASSYQQGIGNTIYF.